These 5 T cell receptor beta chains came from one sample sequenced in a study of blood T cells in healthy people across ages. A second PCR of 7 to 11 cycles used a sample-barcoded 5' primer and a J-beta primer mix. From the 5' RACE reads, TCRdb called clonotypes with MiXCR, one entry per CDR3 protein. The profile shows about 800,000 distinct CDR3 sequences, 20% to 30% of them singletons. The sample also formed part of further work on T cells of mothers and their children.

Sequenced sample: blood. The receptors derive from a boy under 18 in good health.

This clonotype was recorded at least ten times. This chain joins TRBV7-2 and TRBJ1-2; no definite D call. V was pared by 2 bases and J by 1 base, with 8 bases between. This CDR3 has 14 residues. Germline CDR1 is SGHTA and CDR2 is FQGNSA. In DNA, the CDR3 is TGTGCCAGCAGCTTATACATTCTTAACTATGGCTACACCTTC. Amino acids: CASSLYILNYGYTF.

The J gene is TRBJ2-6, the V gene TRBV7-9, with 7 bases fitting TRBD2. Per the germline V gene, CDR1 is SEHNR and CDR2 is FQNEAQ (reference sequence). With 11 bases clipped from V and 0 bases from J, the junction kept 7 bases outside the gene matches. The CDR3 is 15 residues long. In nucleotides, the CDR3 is TGTGCCGCGCGTCGGGGGGTCTCTGGGGCCAACGTCCTGACTTTC. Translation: CAARRGVSGANVLTF.

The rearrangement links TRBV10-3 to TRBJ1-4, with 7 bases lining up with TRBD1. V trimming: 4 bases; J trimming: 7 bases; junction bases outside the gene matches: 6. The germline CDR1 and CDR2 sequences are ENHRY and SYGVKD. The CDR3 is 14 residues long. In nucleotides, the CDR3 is TGTGCCATCAGTGGGACAGGCCGGGGTGAAAAACTGTTTTTT. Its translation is CAISGTGRGEKLFF.

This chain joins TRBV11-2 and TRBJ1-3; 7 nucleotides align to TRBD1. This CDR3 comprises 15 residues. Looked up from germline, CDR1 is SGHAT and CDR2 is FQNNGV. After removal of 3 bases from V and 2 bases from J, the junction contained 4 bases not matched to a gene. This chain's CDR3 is CASSFKGAPGNTIYF. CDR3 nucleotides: TGTGCCAGCAGCTTTAAGGGGGCGCCTGGAAACACCATATATTTT.

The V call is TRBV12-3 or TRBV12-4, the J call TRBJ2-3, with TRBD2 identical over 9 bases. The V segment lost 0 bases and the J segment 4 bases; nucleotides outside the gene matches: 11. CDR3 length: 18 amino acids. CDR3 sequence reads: CASSLARGGRAEPDTQYF. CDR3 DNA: TGTGCCAGCAGTTTAGCGCGGGGCGGGAGGGCCGAGCCAGATACGCAGTATTTT.